This T cell receptor (beta chain) was identified during a study of a mutant IDH1 vaccine in newly diagnosed glioma. The overall study: Patients were pretreated with radiotherapy, temozolomide, or both, mostly both.

This clone was found a few times. The antigen is undetermined. Documented time point: week 11, during vaccination. The vaccine gave 300 ug of a 20-mer mutant IDH1 peptide subcutaneously per dose. Generated by immunoSEQ multiplex PCR, the TCRdb table keeps only in-frame clones and is missing some. The data show tens of thousands of clones, with around 78% seen just once and approximately 25% held by the top ten. This CDR3 region has 12 residues. V was clipped by 5 bases and J by 5 bases, with 9 bases between them. CDR1 and CDR2 (germline): LNHDA, SQIVND (reference sequence). This clonotype originated in a young man with glioma. Material: PBMCs, obtained from a glioma patient whose treatment included an IDH1 peptide vaccine. This chain joins TRBV19 and TRBJ1-2; D call uncertain. DNA of the CDR3: TGTGCCAGTAGTTTTCGGGCGTATGGCTACACCTTC. Residues: CASSFRAYGYTF.